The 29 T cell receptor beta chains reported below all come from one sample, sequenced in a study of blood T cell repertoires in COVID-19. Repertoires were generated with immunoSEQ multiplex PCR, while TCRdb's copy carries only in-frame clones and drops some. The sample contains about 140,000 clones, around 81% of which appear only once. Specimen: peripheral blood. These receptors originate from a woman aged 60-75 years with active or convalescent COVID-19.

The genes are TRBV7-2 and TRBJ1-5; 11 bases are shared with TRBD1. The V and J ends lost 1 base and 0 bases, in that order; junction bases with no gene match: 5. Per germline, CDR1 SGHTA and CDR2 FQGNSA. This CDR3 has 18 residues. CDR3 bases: TGTGCCAGCAGCTTAGGAGGGACAGGGGGGAATAGCAATCAGCCCCAGCATTTT. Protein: CASSLGGTGGNSNQPQHF.

CDR3 loop: CASSGVFSGGYYEQYV. CDR3 bases: TGTGCCAGCAGTGGGGTCTTTAGCGGGGGGTACTACGAGCAGTACGTC. This chain uses TRBV6-1 with TRBJ2-7; 10 positions match TRBD2. The CDR3 has 16 residues. The V segment lost 4 bases and the J segment 3 bases; nucleotides outside the gene matches: 9. Per the germline V gene, CDR1 is MNHNS and CDR2 is SASEGT.

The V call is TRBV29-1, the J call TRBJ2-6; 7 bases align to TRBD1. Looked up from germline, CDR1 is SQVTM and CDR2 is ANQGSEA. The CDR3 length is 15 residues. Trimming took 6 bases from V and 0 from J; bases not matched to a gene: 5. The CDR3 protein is CSVGTVFSGANVLTF. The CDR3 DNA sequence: TGCAGCGTCGGGACAGTCTTCTCTGGGGCCAACGTCCTGACTTTC.

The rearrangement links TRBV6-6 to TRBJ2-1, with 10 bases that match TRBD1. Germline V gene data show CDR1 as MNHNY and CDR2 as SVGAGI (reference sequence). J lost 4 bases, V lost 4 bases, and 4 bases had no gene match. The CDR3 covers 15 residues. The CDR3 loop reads CASSFGQGGYNEQFF. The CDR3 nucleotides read TGTGCCAGCAGTTTCGGACAGGGGGGGTACAATGAGCAGTTCTTC.

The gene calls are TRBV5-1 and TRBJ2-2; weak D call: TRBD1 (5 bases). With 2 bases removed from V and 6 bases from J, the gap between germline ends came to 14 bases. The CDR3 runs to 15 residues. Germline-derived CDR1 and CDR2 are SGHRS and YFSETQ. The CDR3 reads CASSFSGLGAGELFF. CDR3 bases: TGCGCCAGCAGCTTTTCCGGATTAGGGGCCGGGGAGCTGTTTTTT. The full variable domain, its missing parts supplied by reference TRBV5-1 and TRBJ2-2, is KAGVTQTPRYLIKTRGQQVTLSCSPISGHRSVSWYQQTPGQGLQFLFEYFSETQRNKGNFPGRFSGRQFSNSRSEMNVSTLELGDSALYLCASSFSGLGAGELFFGEGSRLTVL.

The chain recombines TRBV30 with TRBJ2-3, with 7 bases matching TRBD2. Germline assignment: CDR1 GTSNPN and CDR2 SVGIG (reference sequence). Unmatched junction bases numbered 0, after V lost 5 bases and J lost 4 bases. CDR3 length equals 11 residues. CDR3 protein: CAWGRADTQYF. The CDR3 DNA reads TGTGCCTGGGGGAGGGCAGATACGCAGTATTTT.

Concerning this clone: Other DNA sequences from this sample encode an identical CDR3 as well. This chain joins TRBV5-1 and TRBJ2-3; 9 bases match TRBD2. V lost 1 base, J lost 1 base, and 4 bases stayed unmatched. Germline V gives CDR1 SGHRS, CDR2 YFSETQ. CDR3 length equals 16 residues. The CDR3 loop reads CASSLSPSGGTDTQYF. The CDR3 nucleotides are TGCGCCAGCAGCTTGAGCCCTAGCGGGGGCACAGATACGCAGTATTTT. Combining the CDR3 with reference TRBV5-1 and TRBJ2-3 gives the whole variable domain KAGVTQTPRYLIKTRGQQVTLSCSPISGHRSVSWYQQTPGQGLQFLFEYFSETQRNKGNFPGRFSGRQFSNSRSEMNVSTLELGDSALYLCASSLSPSGGTDTQYFGPGTRLTVL.

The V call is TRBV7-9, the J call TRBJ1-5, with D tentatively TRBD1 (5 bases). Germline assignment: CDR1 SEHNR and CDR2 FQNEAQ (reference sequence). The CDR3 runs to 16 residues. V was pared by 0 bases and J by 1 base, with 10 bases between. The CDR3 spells CASSLAGAESNQPQHF. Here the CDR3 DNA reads TGTGCCAGCAGCTTAGCAGGGGCGGAGAGCAATCAGCCCCAGCATTTT.

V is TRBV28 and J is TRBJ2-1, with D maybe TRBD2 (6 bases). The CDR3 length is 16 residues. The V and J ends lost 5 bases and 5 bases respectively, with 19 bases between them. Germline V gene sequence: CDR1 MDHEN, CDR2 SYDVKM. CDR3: CASSLLGLSVDNEQFF. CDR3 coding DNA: TGTGCCAGCAGTCTCCTGGGACTCAGCGTCGACAATGAGCAGTTCTTC.

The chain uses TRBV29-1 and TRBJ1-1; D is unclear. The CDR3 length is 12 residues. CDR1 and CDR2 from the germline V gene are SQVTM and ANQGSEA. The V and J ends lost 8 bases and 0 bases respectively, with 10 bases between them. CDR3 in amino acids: CSSQKMNTEAFF. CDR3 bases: TGCAGCTCACAGAAAATGAACACTGAAGCTTTCTTT.

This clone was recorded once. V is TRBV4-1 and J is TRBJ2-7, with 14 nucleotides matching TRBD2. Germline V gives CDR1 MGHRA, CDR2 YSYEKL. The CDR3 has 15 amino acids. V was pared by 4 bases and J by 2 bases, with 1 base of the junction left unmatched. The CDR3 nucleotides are TGCGCCAGCAGCCGGGGACTAGCGGGAGCCTACGAGCAGTACTTC. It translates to CASSRGLAGAYEQYF.

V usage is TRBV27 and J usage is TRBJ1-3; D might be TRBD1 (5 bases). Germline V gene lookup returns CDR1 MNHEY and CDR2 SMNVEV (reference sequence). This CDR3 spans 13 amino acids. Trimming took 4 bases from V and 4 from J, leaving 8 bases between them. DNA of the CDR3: TGTGCCAGCAGTTCATACAGGGGAAACACCATATATTTT. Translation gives CASSSYRGNTIYF.

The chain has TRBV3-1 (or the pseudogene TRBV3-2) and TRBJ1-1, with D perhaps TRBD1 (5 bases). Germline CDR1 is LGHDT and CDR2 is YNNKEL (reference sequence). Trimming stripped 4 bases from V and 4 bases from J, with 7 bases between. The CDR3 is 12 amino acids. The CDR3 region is CASSRGVTEAFF. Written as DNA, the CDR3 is TGTGCCAGCAGCCGGGGGGTCACTGAAGCTTTCTTT.

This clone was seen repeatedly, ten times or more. Here the CDR3 reads CASSFGTVPYEQYF. The CDR3 nucleotides read TGCGCCAGCAGCTTCGGGACAGTACCCTACGAGCAGTACTTC. The chain carries TRBV5-1 and TRBJ2-7, with 7 bases lining up with TRBD1. Per germline, CDR1 SGHRS and CDR2 YFSETQ. The CDR3 length is 14 residues. Germline trimming cut 2 bases from V and 2 bases from J; bases unmatched to any gene: 4.

The CDR3 DNA reads as TGTGCCAGTAGTCCGGACACAAAGATCACAGATACGCAGTATTTT. Translation: CASSPDTKITDTQYF. The chain joins TRBV19 to TRBJ2-3, with D perhaps matching TRBD1 (5 bases). The V end was cut by 5 bases, the J end by 2 bases, with 14 bases between. CDR1 and CDR2 (germline): LNHDA, SQIVND (reference sequence). CDR3 length: 15 amino acids.

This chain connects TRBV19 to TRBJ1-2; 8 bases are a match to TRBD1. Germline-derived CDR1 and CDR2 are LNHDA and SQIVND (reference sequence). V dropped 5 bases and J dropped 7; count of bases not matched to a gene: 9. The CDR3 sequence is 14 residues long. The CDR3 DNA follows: TGTGCCAGTAGTTCCGAGACAGGACAGGGTGGCTACACCTTC. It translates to CASSSETGQGGYTF.

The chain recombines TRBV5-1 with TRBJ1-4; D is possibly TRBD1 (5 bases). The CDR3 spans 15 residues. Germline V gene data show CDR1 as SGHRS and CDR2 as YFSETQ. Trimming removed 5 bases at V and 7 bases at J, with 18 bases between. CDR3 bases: TGCGCCAGCAGGAGGCAGGGCGGGGGTAGTGAAAAACTGTTTTTT. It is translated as CASRRQGGGSEKLFF. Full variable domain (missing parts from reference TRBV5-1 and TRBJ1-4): KAGVTQTPRYLIKTRGQQVTLSCSPISGHRSVSWYQQTPGQGLQFLFEYFSETQRNKGNFPGRFSGRQFSNSRSEMNVSTLELGDSALYLCASRRQGGGSEKLFFGSGTQLSVL.

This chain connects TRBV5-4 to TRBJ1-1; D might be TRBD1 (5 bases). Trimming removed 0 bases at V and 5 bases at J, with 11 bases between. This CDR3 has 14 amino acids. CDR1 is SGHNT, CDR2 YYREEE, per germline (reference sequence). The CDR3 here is CASSLGQGLTEAFF. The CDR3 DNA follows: TGTGCCAGCAGCTTGGGCCAGGGCTTAACTGAAGCTTTCTTT.

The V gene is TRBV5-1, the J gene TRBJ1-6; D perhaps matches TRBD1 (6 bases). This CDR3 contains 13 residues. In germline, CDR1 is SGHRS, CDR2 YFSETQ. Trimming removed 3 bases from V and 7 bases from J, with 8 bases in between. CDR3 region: CASSSGQNSPLHF. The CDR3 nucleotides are TGCGCCAGCAGCTCGGGACAAAATTCACCCCTCCACTTT.

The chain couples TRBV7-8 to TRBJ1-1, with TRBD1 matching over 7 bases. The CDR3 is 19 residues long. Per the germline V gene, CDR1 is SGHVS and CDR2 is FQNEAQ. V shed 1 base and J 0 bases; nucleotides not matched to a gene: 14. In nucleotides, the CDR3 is TGTGCCAGCAGCTTAGAGAGAGCTACAGGGGCGGCAATGAACACTGAAGCTTTCTTT. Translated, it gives CASSLERATGAAMNTEAFF.

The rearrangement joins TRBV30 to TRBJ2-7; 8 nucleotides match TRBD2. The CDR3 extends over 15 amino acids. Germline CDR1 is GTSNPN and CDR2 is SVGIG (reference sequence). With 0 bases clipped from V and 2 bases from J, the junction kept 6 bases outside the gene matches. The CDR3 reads CAWSVGTRVPYEQYF. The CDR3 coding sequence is TGTGCCTGGAGTGTAGGGACTAGAGTCCCCTACGAGCAGTACTTC.

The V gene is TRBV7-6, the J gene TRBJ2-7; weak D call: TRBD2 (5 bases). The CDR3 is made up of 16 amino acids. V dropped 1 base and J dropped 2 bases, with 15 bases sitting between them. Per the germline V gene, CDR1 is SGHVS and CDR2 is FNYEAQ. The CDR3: CASSLVRSGSAYEQYF. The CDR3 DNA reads TGTGCCAGCAGCTTAGTAAGGAGCGGATCAGCCTACGAGCAGTACTTC.

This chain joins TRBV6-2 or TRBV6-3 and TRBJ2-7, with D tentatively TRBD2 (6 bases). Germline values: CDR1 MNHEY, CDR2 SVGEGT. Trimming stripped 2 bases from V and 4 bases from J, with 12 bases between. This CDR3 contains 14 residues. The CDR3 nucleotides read TGTGCCAGCAGTTACCTTAGCGGCAAATACGAGCAGTACTTC. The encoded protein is CASSYLSGKYEQYF.

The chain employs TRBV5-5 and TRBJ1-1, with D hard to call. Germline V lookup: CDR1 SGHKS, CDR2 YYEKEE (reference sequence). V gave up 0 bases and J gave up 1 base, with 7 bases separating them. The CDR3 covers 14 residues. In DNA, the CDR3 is TGTGCCAGCAGCTTGGATATAGCGAACACTGAAGCTTTCTTT. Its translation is CASSLDIANTEAFF.

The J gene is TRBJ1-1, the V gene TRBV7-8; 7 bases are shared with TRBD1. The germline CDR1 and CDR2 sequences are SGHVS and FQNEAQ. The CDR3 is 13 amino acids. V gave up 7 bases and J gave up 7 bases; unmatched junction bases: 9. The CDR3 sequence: CASNPTGLREAFF. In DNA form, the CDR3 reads TGTGCCAGCAATCCGACAGGGCTGCGTGAAGCTTTCTTT.

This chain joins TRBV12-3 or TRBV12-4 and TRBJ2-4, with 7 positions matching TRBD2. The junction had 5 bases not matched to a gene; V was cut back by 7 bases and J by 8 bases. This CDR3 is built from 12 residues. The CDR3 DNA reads TGTGCCAGCACCCAAGCGGGATACATTCAGTACTTC. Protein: CASTQAGYIQYF.

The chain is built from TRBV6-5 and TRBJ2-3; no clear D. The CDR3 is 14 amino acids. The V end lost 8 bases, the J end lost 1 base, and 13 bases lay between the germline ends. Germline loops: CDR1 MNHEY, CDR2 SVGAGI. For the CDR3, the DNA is TGTGCCAGCCAACCGACCCGGGGCACAGATACGCAGTATTTT. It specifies CASQPTRGTDTQYF.

CDR3 protein: CASSPYQGASTDTQYF. In nucleotides, the CDR3 is TGTGCCAGCAGCCCCTACCAGGGGGCGAGCACAGATACGCAGTATTTT. This chain joins TRBV28 and TRBJ2-3; TRBD1 matches at 8 bases. CDR1 and CDR2 (germline): MDHEN, SYDVKM. The CDR3 is 16 residues long. V was pared by 6 bases and J by 0 bases, with 8 bases of the junction left unmatched.

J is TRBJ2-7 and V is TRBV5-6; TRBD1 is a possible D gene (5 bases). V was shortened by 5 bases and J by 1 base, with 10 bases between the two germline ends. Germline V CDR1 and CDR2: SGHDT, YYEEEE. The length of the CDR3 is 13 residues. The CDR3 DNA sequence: TGTGCCAGCAGTCCGCAGGGTTCCTACGAGCAGTACTTC. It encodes CASSPQGSYEQYF.